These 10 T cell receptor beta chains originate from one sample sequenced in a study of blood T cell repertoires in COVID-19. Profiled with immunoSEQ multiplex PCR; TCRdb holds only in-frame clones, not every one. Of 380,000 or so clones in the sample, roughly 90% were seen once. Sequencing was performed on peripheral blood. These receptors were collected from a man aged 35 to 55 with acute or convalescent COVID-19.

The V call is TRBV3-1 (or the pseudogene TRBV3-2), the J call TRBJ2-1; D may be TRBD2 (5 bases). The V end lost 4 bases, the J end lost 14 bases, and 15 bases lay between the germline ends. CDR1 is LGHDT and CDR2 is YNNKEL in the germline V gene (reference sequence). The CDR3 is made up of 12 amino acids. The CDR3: CASSPLRGGEFF. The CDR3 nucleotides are TGTGCCAGCAGCCCCCTCCGGGGTGGGGAGTTCTTC.

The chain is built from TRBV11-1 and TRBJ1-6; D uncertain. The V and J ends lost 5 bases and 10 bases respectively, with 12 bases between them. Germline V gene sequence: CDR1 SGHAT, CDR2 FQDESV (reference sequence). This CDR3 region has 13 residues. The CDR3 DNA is TGTGCCAGCAGCCCCGGGGAGCCCTCACCCCTCCACTTT. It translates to CASSPGEPSPLHF.

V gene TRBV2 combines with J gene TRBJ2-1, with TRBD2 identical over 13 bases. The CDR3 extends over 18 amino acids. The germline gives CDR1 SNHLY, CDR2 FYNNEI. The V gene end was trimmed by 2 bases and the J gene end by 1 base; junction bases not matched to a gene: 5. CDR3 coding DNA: TGTGCCAGCAGTGAAAGGACTAGCGGGAGTTGGTCCTACAATGAGCAGTTCTTC. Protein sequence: CASSERTSGSWSYNEQFF.

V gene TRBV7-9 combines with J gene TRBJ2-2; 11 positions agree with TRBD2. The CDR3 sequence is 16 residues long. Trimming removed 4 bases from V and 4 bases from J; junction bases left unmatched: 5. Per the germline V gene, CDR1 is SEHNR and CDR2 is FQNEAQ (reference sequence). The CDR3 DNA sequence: TGTGCCAGCAGCTGGCTAGCGGGAGGAGGCACCGGGGAGCTGTTTTTT. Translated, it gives CASSWLAGGGTGELFF.

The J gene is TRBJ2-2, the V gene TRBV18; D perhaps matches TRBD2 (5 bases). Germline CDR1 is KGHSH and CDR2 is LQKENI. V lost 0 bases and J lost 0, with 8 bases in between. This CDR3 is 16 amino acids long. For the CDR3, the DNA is TGTGCCAGCTCACCACCGGCGGGCCCGAACACCGGGGAGCTGTTTTTT. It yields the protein CASSPPAGPNTGELFF.

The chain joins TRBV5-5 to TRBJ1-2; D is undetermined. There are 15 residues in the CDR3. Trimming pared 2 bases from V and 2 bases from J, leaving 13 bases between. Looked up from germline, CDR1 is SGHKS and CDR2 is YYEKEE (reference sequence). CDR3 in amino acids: CASSFTINLNYGYTF. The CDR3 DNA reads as TGTGCCAGCAGCTTTACTATCAATTTAAACTATGGCTACACCTTC.

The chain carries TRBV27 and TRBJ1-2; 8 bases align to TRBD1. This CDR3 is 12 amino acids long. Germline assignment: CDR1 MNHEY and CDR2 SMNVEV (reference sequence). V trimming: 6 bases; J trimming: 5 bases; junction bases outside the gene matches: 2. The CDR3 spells CASRTGEYGYTF. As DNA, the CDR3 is TGTGCCAGCAGGACAGGGGAATATGGCTACACCTTC.

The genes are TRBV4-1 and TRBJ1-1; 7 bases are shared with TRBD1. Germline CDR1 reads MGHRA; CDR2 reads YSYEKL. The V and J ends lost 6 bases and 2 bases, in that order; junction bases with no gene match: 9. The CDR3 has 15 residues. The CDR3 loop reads CASRESGTANTEAFF. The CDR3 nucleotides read TGCGCCAGCAGGGAATCCGGGACAGCAAACACTGAAGCTTTCTTT.

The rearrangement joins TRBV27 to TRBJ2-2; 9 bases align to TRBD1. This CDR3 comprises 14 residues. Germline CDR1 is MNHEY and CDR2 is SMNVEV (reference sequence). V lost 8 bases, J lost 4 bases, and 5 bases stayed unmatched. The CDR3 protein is CASRGQGATGELFF. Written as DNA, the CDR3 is TGTGCCAGCCGGGGACAGGGCGCCACCGGGGAGCTGTTTTTT.

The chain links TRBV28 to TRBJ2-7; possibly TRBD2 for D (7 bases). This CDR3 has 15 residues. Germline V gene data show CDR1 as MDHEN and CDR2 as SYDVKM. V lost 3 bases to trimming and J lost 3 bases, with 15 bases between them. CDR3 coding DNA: TGTGCCAGCAGTTTGGCGGGGGCAGTAAGCTACGAGCAGTACTTC. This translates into CASSLAGAVSYEQYF.